These 21 T cell receptor beta chains share one sample of origin, sequenced in a study of T-cell memory formation after mild COVID-19. TCRdb analysed the 5' RACE reads with MiXCR anew, one entry per CDR3 protein. In the table there are about 340,000 distinct CDR3 sequences, 10% to 15% of which are singletons. Sequencing input: PBMCs or a T cell subset sorted from them (not recorded which). These receptors all stem from a man in his late teens or twenties who had mild COVID-19 (a few samples of this study predate the infection). Cell type and time point are not known.

This chain uses TRBV7-2 with TRBJ1-1, with TRBD1 as a possible D gene (6 bases). The CDR3 contains 14 residues. The germline V gene has CDR1 SGHTA and CDR2 FQGNSA. With 2 bases removed from V and 7 bases from J, the gap between germline ends came to 14 bases. The CDR3 bases are TGTGCCAGCAGCTTAAGTACAGGGATCGGTGAAGCTTTCTTT. Residues: CASSLSTGIGEAFF.

This clonotype was seen at least ten times. V usage is TRBV5-1 and J usage is TRBJ2-1, with D maybe TRBD2 (7 bases). Germline V gene sequence: CDR1 SGHRS, CDR2 YFSETQ. This CDR3 has 12 amino acids. Deletions cut 4 bases from V and 7 bases from J, with 9 bases between. The CDR3 spells CASSEGGNEQFF. In DNA form, the CDR3 reads TGCGCCAGCAGCGAGGGGGGGAATGAGCAGTTCTTC.

This sequence joins TRBV5-5 and TRBJ1-1, with D possibly matching TRBD1 (5 bases). The germline gives CDR1 SGHKS, CDR2 YYEKEE (reference sequence). The CDR3 covers 15 residues. V was shortened by 3 bases and J by 4 bases, with 16 bases between the two germline ends. The CDR3 DNA reads as TGTGCCAGCAGCTCGGGACCCACGGGGGGCACTGAAGCTTTCTTT. It encodes CASSSGPTGGTEAFF.

This clonotype showed up many times. V is TRBV5-1 and J is TRBJ2-1; 9 bases match TRBD1. Germline V gives CDR1 SGHRS, CDR2 YFSETQ. Trimming took 0 bases from V and 0 from J; bases not matched to a gene: 1. CDR3 size: 16 residues. CDR3 sequence: CASSLEDRGSYNEQFF. The CDR3, as DNA: TGCGCCAGCAGCTTGGAGGACAGGGGCTCCTACAATGAGCAGTTCTTC.

The chain recombines TRBV20-1 with TRBJ2-7; TRBD1 might be the D (6 bases). Trimming pared 6 bases from V and 3 bases from J, leaving 18 bases between. CDR3 size: 14 residues. Germline assignment: CDR1 DFQATT and CDR2 SNEGSKA (reference sequence). CDR3 sequence reads: CSALGGGSNYEQYF. The CDR3 DNA sequence: TGCAGTGCCCTCGGTGGGGGCAGTAACTACGAGCAGTACTTC.

DNA of the CDR3: TGTGCCAGCACCTTGGGGACTAGCGGAGAGACCCAGTACTTC. Its protein is CASTLGTSGETQYF. This chain links TRBV6-2 or TRBV6-3 with TRBJ2-5; 11 bases line up with TRBD2. Germline trimming cut 7 bases from V and 4 bases from J; bases unmatched to any gene: 5. The CDR3 is 14 amino acids. Germline V gene sequence: CDR1 MNHEY, CDR2 SVGEGT.

This clonotype showed up just a few times. V usage is TRBV5-1 and J usage is TRBJ2-2; a possible D gene is TRBD1 (6 bases). The length of the CDR3 is 12 residues. In germline, CDR1 is SGHRS, CDR2 YFSETQ. Between the trimmed V and J ends, which lost 6 bases and 3 bases, there was a span of 6 bases. CDR3 nucleotide sequence: TGCGCCAGCACAGGGGACACCGGGGAGCTGTTTTTT. Residues: CASTGDTGELFF.

In its sample, this clonotype was seen a few times. CDR3 sequence: CASSRDGELFF. The DNA of the CDR3 is TGTGCCAGCAGCAGGGACGGGGAGCTGTTTTTT. The chain uses TRBV7-2 and TRBJ2-2; no firm D call. Germline loops: CDR1 SGHTA, CDR2 FQGNSA. V was pared by 5 bases and J by 7 bases, with 5 bases between. The CDR3 is 11 residues long. The full variable domain, with the rest looked up from reference TRBV7-2 and TRBJ2-2, is GAGVSQSPSNKVTEKGKDVELRCDPISGHTALYWYRQSLGQGLEFLIYFQGNSAPDKSGLPSDRFSAERTGGSVSTLTIQRTQQEDSAVYLCASSRDGELFFGEGSRLTVL.

The table lists this clonotype with a few counts. This may stem from a read error, because a much larger clone lies one nucleotide away. V gene TRBV6-1 combines with J gene TRBJ2-5; TRBD2 aligns across 12 bases. The J call may be in error: the DNA end matches TRBJ2-1 better. The CDR3 extends over 15 amino acids. Germline lookup yields CDR1 MNHNS and CDR2 SASEGT. The CDR3 DNA reads as TGTGCCAGCAGTGAACTAGCGGGGGGGCAAGAGACCCAGTTCTTC. Protein: CASSELAGGQETQFF.

This clonotype has just a few counts. J is TRBJ2-3 and V is TRBV7-2, with D possibly matching TRBD2 (6 bases). Germline assignment: CDR1 SGHTA and CDR2 FQGNSA. V was shortened by 5 bases and J by 4 bases, with 19 bases between the two germline ends. The CDR3 has 16 amino acids. The CDR3 coding sequence is TGTGCCAGCAGCCCCTTCCGGGGGAGCTACCCAGATACGCAGTATTTT. It is translated as CASSPFRGSYPDTQYF. Based on the CDR3 plus reference TRBV7-2 and TRBJ2-3, the full variable domain is GAGVSQSPSNKVTEKGKDVELRCDPISGHTALYWYRQSLGQGLEFLIYFQGNSAPDKSGLPSDRFSAERTGGSVSTLTIQRTQQEDSAVYLCASSPFRGSYPDTQYFGPGTRLTVL.

This clonotype appeared a few times. The genes are TRBV19 and TRBJ2-1; 9 nucleotides line up with TRBD1. This CDR3 is 15 amino acids long. The J segment lost 7 bases and the V segment lost 2 bases, leaving 6 bases of the junction unmatched. Germline V gene sequence: CDR1 LNHDA, CDR2 SQIVND (reference sequence). CDR3 loop: CASSIPGQGKNEQFF. As DNA, the CDR3 is TGTGCCAGTAGTATACCGGGACAGGGTAAGAATGAGCAGTTCTTC. Variable domain in full (rest from reference TRBV19 and TRBJ2-1): DGGITQSPKYLFRKEGQNVTLSCEQNLNHDAMYWYRQDPGQGLRLIYYSQIVNDFQKGDIAEGYSVSREKKESFPLTVTSAQKNPTAFYLCASSIPGQGKNEQFFGPGTRLTVL.

In its sample, this clonotype was seen a few times. The V gene is TRBV12-3 or TRBV12-4, the J gene TRBJ2-5; a possible D gene is TRBD1 (5 bases). The CDR3 is 14 amino acids. V lost 6 bases and J lost 0, with 11 bases in between. CDR3 nucleotide sequence: TGTGCCAGCAGACCCGACAGTTACCAAGAGACCCAGTACTTC. It codes for CASRPDSYQETQYF.

This clonotype has at least ten counts. The gene calls are TRBV12-3 or TRBV12-4 and TRBJ1-2, with 9 bases matching TRBD1. V was pared by 2 bases and J by 7 bases, with 5 bases of the junction left unmatched. This CDR3 has 14 residues. As DNA, the CDR3 is TGTGCCAGCAGTTTACTACAGGGGGCGGGTGGCTACACCTTC. Translated: CASSLLQGAGGYTF.

This clonotype came up a few times. The CDR3 reads CASSRGGVEKLFF. Here the CDR3 DNA reads TGTGCCAGCTCGCGCGGGGGAGTCGAAAAACTGTTTTTT. V and J are TRBV18 and TRBJ1-4; a possible D gene is TRBD1 (5 bases). The CDR3 has 13 amino acids. Trimming pared 6 bases from V and 8 bases from J, leaving 13 bases between. Germline assignment: CDR1 KGHSH and CDR2 LQKENI.

The chain employs TRBV7-9 and TRBJ2-4; D is perhaps TRBD1 or TRBD2 (5 bases each). Germline V gene lookup returns CDR1 SEHNR and CDR2 FQNEAQ (reference sequence). The CDR3 runs 16 residues. V was trimmed by 5 bases and J by 1 base, leaving 15 bases between them. CDR3 bases: TGTGCCAGCAGCCCGTGGGGGACCGAGGCCAAAAACATTCAGTACTTC. Protein sequence: CASSPWGTEAKNIQYF.

The chain recombines TRBV5-1 with TRBJ1-5; 9 bases map to TRBD1. Trimming removed 1 base from V and 7 bases from J; junction bases left unmatched: 6. The CDR3 extends over 15 amino acids. The germline CDR1 and CDR2 sequences are SGHRS and YFSETQ. The CDR3 reads CASSLRGDREQPQHF. DNA for the CDR3: TGCGCCAGCAGCTTGCGGGGGGACAGGGAACAGCCCCAGCATTTT. Based on the CDR3 plus reference TRBV5-1 and TRBJ1-5, the full variable domain is KAGVTQTPRYLIKTRGQQVTLSCSPISGHRSVSWYQQTPGQGLQFLFEYFSETQRNKGNFPGRFSGRQFSNSRSEMNVSTLELGDSALYLCASSLRGDREQPQHFGDGTRLSIL.

The chain recombines TRBV4-1 with TRBJ2-3; D remains unclear. CDR3 size: 15 residues. Trimming removed 1 base from V and 2 bases from J, with 10 bases in between. Looked up from germline, CDR1 is MGHRA and CDR2 is YSYEKL. CDR3 in DNA: TGCGCCAGCAGCCAAGTTAGCACCTCCACAGATACGCAGTATTTT. This sequence encodes CASSQVSTSTDTQYF.

A few counts support this clonotype. This rearrangement joins TRBV6-2 or TRBV6-3 to TRBJ1-1; 7 positions agree with TRBD1. Germline V gene data show CDR1 as MNHEY and CDR2 as SVGEGT. J lost 1 base, V lost 8 bases, and 7 bases had no gene match. The CDR3 contains 14 residues. CDR3 bases: TGTGCCAGCCATATGACAGGGAGGAACACTGAAGCTTTCTTT. Translation gives CASHMTGRNTEAFF.

The chain recombines TRBV7-2 with TRBJ1-6; D not certain. The CDR3 sequence is 14 residues long. V lost 2 bases to trimming and J lost 10 bases, with 12 bases between them. CDR1 is SGHTA and CDR2 is FQGNSA in the germline V gene. The CDR3 nucleotides read TGTGCCAGCAGCTTAAGGAGGCAAGGATCACCCCTCCACTTT. Amino acids: CASSLRRQGSPLHF. Combining the CDR3 with reference TRBV7-2 and TRBJ1-6 gives the whole variable domain GAGVSQSPSNKVTEKGKDVELRCDPISGHTALYWYRQSLGQGLEFLIYFQGNSAPDKSGLPSDRFSAERTGGSVSTLTIQRTQQEDSAVYLCASSLRRQGSPLHFGNGTRLTVT.

This clonotype has more than one count but fewer than ten. The rearrangement joins TRBV7-8 to TRBJ2-2; unclear D gene. The germline CDR1 and CDR2 sequences are SGHVS and FQNEAQ. The CDR3 contains 14 residues. The V end lost 0 bases, the J end lost 3 bases, and 5 bases lay between the germline ends. The CDR3 is CASSLALHTGELFF. CDR3 sequence (DNA): TGTGCCAGCAGCTTAGCGCTTCACACCGGGGAGCTGTTTTTT.

This clonotype was observed a handful of times. The rearrangement joins TRBV9 to TRBJ2-1; TRBD2 aligns across 9 bases. This CDR3 spans 15 amino acids. V was clipped by 0 bases and J by 9 bases; unmatched bases: 7. The germline CDR1 and CDR2 sequences are SGDLS and YYNGEE. In DNA, the CDR3 is TGTGCCAGCAGCGTAGTTGGCGGGGGGGCCAGTGAGCAGTTCTTC. It codes for CASSVVGGGASEQFF. Using reference TRBV9 and TRBJ2-1 for the parts outside the CDR3, the full variable domain is DSGVTQTPKHLITATGQRVTLRCSPRSGDLSVYWYQQSLDQGLQFLIQYYNGEERAKGNILERFSAQQFPDLHSELNLSSLELGDSALYFCASSVVGGGASEQFFGPGTRLTVL.